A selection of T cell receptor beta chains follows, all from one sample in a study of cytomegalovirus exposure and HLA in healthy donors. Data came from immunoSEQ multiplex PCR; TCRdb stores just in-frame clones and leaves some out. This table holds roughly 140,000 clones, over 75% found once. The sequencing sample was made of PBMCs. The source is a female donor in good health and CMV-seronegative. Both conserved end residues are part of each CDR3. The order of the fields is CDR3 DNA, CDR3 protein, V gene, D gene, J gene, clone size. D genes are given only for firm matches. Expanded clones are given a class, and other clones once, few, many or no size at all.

cdr3_nt: TGTGCCAGCAGCCCTATGTACGGCGGGGGCATCCGCTCTGGGGCCAACGTCCTGACTTTC; cdr3_aa: CASSPMYGGGIRSGANVLTF; v_call: TRBV28; d_call: NA; j_call: TRBJ2-6; clone_size: once
cdr3_nt: TGCGCCAGCAGCATACGGACAGGACGCCAAGAGACCCAGTACTTC; cdr3_aa: CASSIRTGRQETQYF; v_call: TRBV5-1; d_call: TRBD1; j_call: TRBJ2-5; clone_size: NA
cdr3_nt: TGCGCCAGCAGCCATAGCGGCTCAAATGAGCAGTTCTTC; cdr3_aa: CASSHSGSNEQFF; v_call: TRBV4-1; d_call: NA; j_call: TRBJ2-1; clone_size: NA
cdr3_nt: TGCGCCAGCAGCTTGATAGGGACTAGCGGAGACAATGAGCAGTTCTTC; cdr3_aa: CASSLIGTSGDNEQFF; v_call: TRBV5-1; d_call: TRBD2; j_call: TRBJ2-1; clone_size: NA
cdr3_nt: TGTGCCAGCAGCCATACAGACAGGCCGAACACCGGGGAGCTGTTTTTT; cdr3_aa: CASSHTDRPNTGELFF; v_call: TRBV13; d_call: NA; j_call: TRBJ2-2; clone_size: few
cdr3_nt: TGTGCCAGCAGCTACGGCGATCGGGCCGGGGAGCTGTTTTTT; cdr3_aa: CASSYGDRAGELFF; v_call: TRBV11-2; d_call: NA; j_call: TRBJ2-2; clone_size: NA
cdr3_nt: TGTGCCAGCAGTGAAGCACCTGACAGGAGCACAGATACGCAGTATTTT; cdr3_aa: CASSEAPDRSTDTQYF; v_call: TRBV2; d_call: NA; j_call: TRBJ2-3; clone_size: NA
cdr3_nt: TGCGCCAGCAGCCAGGGCTCGGGGGGGACTGAAGCTTTCTTT; cdr3_aa: CASSQGSGGTEAFF; v_call: TRBV4-1; d_call: NA; j_call: TRBJ1-1; clone_size: NA
cdr3_nt: TGCAGCGTCCCGGGACAGGGGAGCCATGGCTACACCTTC; cdr3_aa: CSVPGQGSHGYTF; v_call: TRBV29-1; d_call: TRBD1; j_call: TRBJ1-2; clone_size: once
cdr3_nt: TGTGCCAGCAGCCCCGGGACCGTCGGGGGTAAAGCTTTCTTT; cdr3_aa: CASSPGTVGGKAFF; v_call: TRBV28; d_call: NA; j_call: TRBJ1-1; clone_size: NA
cdr3_nt: TGTGCGCTCTCACGCGGCGTCTCCTACGAGCAGTACTTC; cdr3_aa: CALSRGVSYEQYF; v_call: TRBV30; d_call: NA; j_call: TRBJ2-7; clone_size: NA
cdr3_nt: TGCGCCAGCAGTGAACAAACAGGGGGGGGAGAGACCCAGTACTTC; cdr3_aa: CASSEQTGGGETQYF; v_call: TRBV10-1; d_call: NA; j_call: TRBJ2-5; clone_size: NA
cdr3_nt: TGTGCCAGCAGTCCGGGACAGGGGATGAGAAAACTGTTTTTT; cdr3_aa: CASSPGQGMRKLFF; v_call: TRBV28; d_call: TRBD1; j_call: TRBJ1-4; clone_size: few
cdr3_nt: TGTGCCAGCAGTGACCCCGACAGGGATTTCTCCCTCAGCAATCAGCCCCAGCATTTT; cdr3_aa: CASSDPDRDFSLSNQPQHF; v_call: TRBV6-4; d_call: TRBD1; j_call: TRBJ1-5; clone_size: few
cdr3_nt: TGTGCCAGCTCAGCAAAATCGACAGGGACAAGGTACGAGCAGTACTTC; cdr3_aa: CASSAKSTGTRYEQYF; v_call: TRBV18; d_call: TRBD1; j_call: TRBJ2-7; clone_size: once
cdr3_nt: TGTGCCATCAGTGACGGACAGCCCGTCACCTTC; cdr3_aa: CAISDGQPVTF; v_call: TRBV10-3; d_call: NA; j_call: TRBJ1-2; clone_size: NA
cdr3_nt: TGTGCCAGCAGTTACTGGGGCGCTGACTATGGCTACACCTTC; cdr3_aa: CASSYWGADYGYTF; v_call: TRBV6-5; d_call: NA; j_call: TRBJ1-2; clone_size: NA
cdr3_nt: TGTGCCAGTAGTACCGGACAGGGACAAGAGACCCAGTACTTC; cdr3_aa: CASSTGQGQETQYF; v_call: TRBV19; d_call: TRBD1; j_call: TRBJ2-5; clone_size: NA
cdr3_nt: TGTGCCAGCGGCGGGGCTGCGAGTGGCTACACCTTC; cdr3_aa: CASGGAASGYTF; v_call: TRBV7-9; d_call: NA; j_call: TRBJ1-2; clone_size: NA